Below, 18 T cell receptor beta chains from the same sample are listed, as sequenced in a study of blood T cell repertoires in COVID-19. Measured with immunoSEQ multiplex PCR; TCRdb has only the in-frame clones, and not every one. The sample consists of 200,000 to 250,000 clones, around 83% of them appearing once. The sequenced sample was PBMCs or T cells enriched from blood (not recorded which). The receptors come from a woman in her thirties or forties who had recovered from COVID-19.

The chain uses TRBV19 and TRBJ2-2; TRBD1 might be the D (5 bases). The CDR3 covers 15 residues. Trimming stripped 7 bases from V and 1 base from J, with 13 bases between. Germline CDR1 and CDR2: LNHDA and SQIVND (reference sequence). In DNA, the CDR3 is TGTGCCAGTACCCCATACGGACAGAACACCGGGGAGCTGTTTTTT. Translation: CASTPYGQNTGELFF.

The V gene is TRBV19, the J gene TRBJ2-5; 7 bases align to TRBD1. The germline CDR1 and CDR2 sequences are LNHDA and SQIVND (reference sequence). V dropped 3 bases and J dropped 4; count of bases not matched to a gene: 2. The CDR3 spans 13 residues. CDR3 sequence reads: CASSIWDRETQYF. DNA for the CDR3: TGTGCCAGTAGTATCTGGGACAGAGAGACCCAGTACTTC.

This chain uses TRBV28 with TRBJ1-5, with a possible D match to TRBD1 (6 bases). The germline V and J ends were trimmed by 6 bases and 2 bases, with 26 bases remaining between them. CDR1 is MDHEN and CDR2 is SYDVKM in the germline V gene. The CDR3 loop spans 19 amino acids. The CDR3 spells CASSLLGGEEWDGNQPQHF. CDR3 DNA: TGTGCCAGCAGCCTCTTAGGGGGGGAGGAGTGGGATGGCAATCAGCCCCAGCATTTT.

The table lists this clone with a count of one. V gene TRBV7-9 combines with J gene TRBJ2-3, with 8 bases identical to TRBD1. J was trimmed by 0 bases and V by 5 bases; bases with no gene match: 7. This CDR3 has 16 residues. Germline values: CDR1 SEHNR, CDR2 FQNEAQ (reference sequence). For the CDR3, the DNA is TGTGCCAGCAGCCTGGACAGGGCTTCGAGCACAGATACGCAGTATTTT. This encodes CASSLDRASSTDTQYF.

This clone was seen only once. In nucleotides, the CDR3 is TGTGCCAGCAGTTCACCCGACAGGGGAAGCAATCAGCCCCAGCATTTT. It codes for CASSSPDRGSNQPQHF. V gene TRBV28 combines with J gene TRBJ1-5, with TRBD1 matching 8 bases. J lost 1 base, V lost 4 bases, and 6 bases had no gene match. Germline V lookup: CDR1 MDHEN, CDR2 SYDVKM. The CDR3 length is 16 residues.

The J gene is TRBJ2-5, the V gene TRBV18; no clear D. Trimming removed 2 bases from V and 1 base from J, with 8 bases in between. The CDR3 consists of 14 residues. Germline V gene sequence: CDR1 KGHSH, CDR2 LQKENI. The CDR3 nucleotides read TGTGCCAGCTCACCAATTCAGTCCCAAGAGACCCAGTACTTC. Translated: CASSPIQSQETQYF.

This clone was seen many times. The V call is TRBV7-9, the J call TRBJ1-5; a possible D gene is TRBD1 (5 bases). From germline, CDR1 is SEHNR and CDR2 FQNEAQ (reference sequence). The V end was cut by 8 bases, the J end by 5 bases, with 13 bases between. The CDR3 consists of 13 residues. In DNA form, the CDR3 reads TGTGCCAGCGCCGGGGGAGGTGATCAGCCCCAGCATTTT. Translated: CASAGGGDQPQHF. Drawing the rest from reference TRBV7-9 and TRBJ1-5, the complete variable domain is DTGVSQNPRHKITKRGQNVTFRCDPISEHNRLYWYRQTLGQGPEFLTYFQNEAQLEKSRLLSDRFSAERPKGSFSTLEIQRTEQGDSAMYLCASAGGGDQPQHFGDGTRLSIL.

This clone was found a few times. The chain employs TRBV4-2 and TRBJ2-1; 11 bases agree with TRBD2. V shed 2 bases, J shed 5 bases, and the junction held 8 bases outside the gene matches. The CDR3 is made up of 17 amino acids. Germline CDR1 LGHNA, CDR2 YNFKEQ. As DNA, the CDR3 is TGTGCCAGCAGCCAATCCCCGGGACTAGCGGCGAACAATGAGCAGTTCTTC. Its translation is CASSQSPGLAANNEQFF.

V gene TRBV19 combines with J gene TRBJ2-5; maybe TRBD1 (6 bases). Germline lookup yields CDR1 LNHDA and CDR2 SQIVND (reference sequence). With 5 bases removed from V and 0 bases from J, the gap between germline ends came to 19 bases. There are 17 residues in the CDR3. The CDR3 nucleotides are TGTGCCAGTAGTCCGGGACATCCTCGAACTTACCAAGAGACCCAGTACTTC. Encoded protein: CASSPGHPRTYQETQYF. The complete variable domain, with remaining parts taken from reference TRBV19 and TRBJ2-5, reads DGGITQSPKYLFRKEGQNVTLSCEQNLNHDAMYWYRQDPGQGLRLIYYSQIVNDFQKGDIAEGYSVSREKKESFPLTVTSAQKNPTAFYLCASSPGHPRTYQETQYFGPGTRLLVL.

This sequence joins TRBV21-1 and TRBJ1-2; TRBD1 reflects the table's D call only, with no check against the DNA. TRBV21-1 is labeled a pseudogene. The CDR3 is 13 residues long. CDR3 DNA sequence: TGTGCCAGCAGCAAAGCGCAGGGTCTTGGCTACACCTTC. As protein: CASSKAQGLGYTF.

The J gene is TRBJ2-1, the V gene TRBV10-1; TRBD1 might be the D (6 bases). V dropped 0 bases and J dropped 6 bases, with 12 bases sitting between them. Looked up from germline, CDR1 is WNHNN and CDR2 is SYGVQD (reference sequence). The CDR3 covers 15 residues. The CDR3 DNA reads TGCGCCAGCAGTGAGTCGGGACAAGGGGGCAATGAGCAGTTCTTC. It yields the protein CASSESGQGGNEQFF.

This rearrangement joins TRBV19 to TRBJ2-7; D might be TRBD2 (5 bases). CDR1 LNHDA and CDR2 SQIVND come from the germline V gene (reference sequence). The V end lost 4 bases, the J end lost 0 bases, and 13 bases lay between the germline ends. The CDR3 consists of 15 residues. CDR3 residues: CASSTGLTSSYEQYF. The CDR3 bases are TGTGCCAGTAGTACCGGACTCACCTCCTCCTACGAGCAGTACTTC.

The gene calls are TRBV30 and TRBJ2-2; TRBD2 matches 13 bases. CDR3 length equals 17 residues. Germline lookup yields CDR1 GTSNPN and CDR2 SVGIG (reference sequence). V dropped 2 bases and J dropped 6; count of bases not matched to a gene: 9. CDR3 protein: CAWSSIRLAGGSGELFF. Written as DNA, the CDR3 is TGTGCCTGGAGTTCAATACGACTAGCGGGAGGCTCCGGGGAGCTGTTTTTT.

The gene calls are TRBV28 and TRBJ2-7, with D unclear. The length of the CDR3 is 12 residues. V lost 3 bases and J lost 7, with 10 bases in between. From germline, CDR1 is MDHEN and CDR2 SYDVKM. The CDR3 DNA sequence: TGTGCCAGCAGTTTGGGCAACTCAGAGCAGTACTTC. It encodes CASSLGNSEQYF.

The V gene is TRBV4-1, the J gene TRBJ1-2; the match to TRBD1 covers 7 bases. The CDR3 is 15 amino acids. Per the germline V gene, CDR1 is MGHRA and CDR2 is YSYEKL. The junction had 5 bases not matched to a gene; V was cut back by 0 bases and J by 4 bases. The CDR3 region is CASSQDPGGSYGYTF. The CDR3 DNA is TGCGCCAGCAGCCAAGACCCAGGGGGAAGCTATGGCTACACCTTC.

The chain recombines TRBV6-5 with TRBJ1-5; 7 positions match TRBD1. V dropped 8 bases and J dropped 2; count of bases not matched to a gene: 6. Germline CDR1 reads MNHEY; CDR2 reads SVGAGI. CDR3 length equals 14 residues. CDR3 DNA: TGTGCCAGCCGAAAAACAGGGGGCAATCAGCCCCAGCATTTT. Its translation is CASRKTGGNQPQHF.

In its sample, this clone was seen once. The chain couples TRBV19 to TRBJ2-3; 10 bases fit TRBD2. The CDR3 runs to 15 residues. Germline V gene data show CDR1 as LNHDA and CDR2 as SQIVND (reference sequence). V dropped 5 bases and J dropped 1; count of bases not matched to a gene: 3. As DNA, the CDR3 is TGTGCCAGTAGTGCAGGACTAGCGGGCACAGATACGCAGTATTTT. The encoded protein is CASSAGLAGTDTQYF.

The chain joins TRBV5-1 to TRBJ1-5; D gene uncertain. Trimming removed 0 bases at V and 9 bases at J, with 22 bases between. Germline V gene lookup returns CDR1 SGHRS and CDR2 YFSETQ. The CDR3 covers 17 residues. Written as DNA, the CDR3 is TGCGCCAGCAGCTTGGTTTGGACTGAAGGGTGCCTGGGGCCCCAGCATTTT. Amino acid sequence: CASSLVWTEGCLGPQHF. Complete variable domain (other parts from reference TRBV5-1 and TRBJ1-5): KAGVTQTPRYLIKTRGQQVTLSCSPISGHRSVSWYQQTPGQGLQFLFEYFSETQRNKGNFPGRFSGRQFSNSRSEMNVSTLELGDSALYLCASSLVWTEGCLGPQHFGDGTRLSIL.